This TCR beta chain was captured in a study of T-cell reconstitution after alpha-beta-depleted transplantation in children. The study, taken as a whole, reports: T-cell counts and diversity at one year following transplant were attributed mainly to newly produced T cells. Some patients showed high day-60 TCRbeta diversity, which derived from surviving recipient T cells and thymic progenitors.

During its preparation, the TCRbeta library received unique molecular identifiers. TCRdb passed the PCR reads through MiXCR, listing each CDR3 protein once. Of 450,000 to 700,000 distinct CDR3 sequences listed, more than 20% were seen once; the top ten hold approximately 39%. With regard to this clonotype: What it recognizes is unknown.

Germline-derived CDR1 and CDR2 are KGHDR and SFDVKD. J was trimmed by 3 bases and V by 6 bases; bases with no gene match: 4. The CDR3 covers 14 residues. The chain combines TRBV24-1 with TRBJ2-1; 7 bases fit TRBD1. This sample comprised PBMCs, obtained before TCRalphabeta/CD19-depleted stem cell transplant. The receptor was derived from a boy under three years old with Wiskott-Aldrich syndrome, due to receive a stem cell transplant. The CDR3 spells CATSLTGVYNEQFF. The CDR3 DNA sequence: TGTGCCACCAGTTTAACAGGGGTCTACAATGAGCAGTTCTTC.